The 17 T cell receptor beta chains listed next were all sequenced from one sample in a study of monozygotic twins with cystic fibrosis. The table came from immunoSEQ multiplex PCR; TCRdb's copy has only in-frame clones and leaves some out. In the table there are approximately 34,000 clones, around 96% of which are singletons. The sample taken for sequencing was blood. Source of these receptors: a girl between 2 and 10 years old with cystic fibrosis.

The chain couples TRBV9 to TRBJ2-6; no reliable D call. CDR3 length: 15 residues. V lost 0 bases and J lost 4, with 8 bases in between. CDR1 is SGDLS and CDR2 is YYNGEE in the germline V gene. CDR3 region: CASSVAPTGANVLTF. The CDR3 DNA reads TGTGCCAGCAGCGTAGCCCCGACCGGGGCCAACGTCCTGACTTTC.

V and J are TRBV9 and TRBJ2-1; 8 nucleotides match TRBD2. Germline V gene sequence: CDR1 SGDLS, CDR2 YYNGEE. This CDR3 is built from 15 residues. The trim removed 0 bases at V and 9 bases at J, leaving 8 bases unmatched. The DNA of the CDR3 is TGTGCCAGCAGCGTAGACTCGGGAGGGCCGGGTGAGCAGTTCTTC. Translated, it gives CASSVDSGGPGEQFF.

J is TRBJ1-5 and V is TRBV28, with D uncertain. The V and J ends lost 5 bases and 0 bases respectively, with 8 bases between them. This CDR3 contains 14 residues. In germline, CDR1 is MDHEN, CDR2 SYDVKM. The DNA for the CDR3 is TGTGCCAGCAGTCCAGGAATTAGCAATCAGCCCCAGCATTTT. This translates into CASSPGISNQPQHF.

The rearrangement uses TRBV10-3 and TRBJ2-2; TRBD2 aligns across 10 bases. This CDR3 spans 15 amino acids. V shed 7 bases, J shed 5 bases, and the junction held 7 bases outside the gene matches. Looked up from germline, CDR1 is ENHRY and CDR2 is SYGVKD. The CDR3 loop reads CAIKKTGLATGELFF. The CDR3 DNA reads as TGTGCCATCAAGAAAACGGGACTAGCGACCGGGGAGCTGTTTTTT.

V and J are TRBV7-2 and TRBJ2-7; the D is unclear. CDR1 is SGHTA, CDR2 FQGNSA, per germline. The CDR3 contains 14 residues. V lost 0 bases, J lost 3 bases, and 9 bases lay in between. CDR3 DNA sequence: TGTGCCAGCAGCTTAGCGAACTCGCGCTACGAGCAGTACTTC. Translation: CASSLANSRYEQYF. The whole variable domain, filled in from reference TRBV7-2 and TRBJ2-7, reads GAGVSQSPSNKVTEKGKDVELRCDPISGHTALYWYRQSLGQGLEFLIYFQGNSAPDKSGLPSDRFSAERTGGSVSTLTIQRTQQEDSAVYLCASSLANSRYEQYFGPGTRLTVT.

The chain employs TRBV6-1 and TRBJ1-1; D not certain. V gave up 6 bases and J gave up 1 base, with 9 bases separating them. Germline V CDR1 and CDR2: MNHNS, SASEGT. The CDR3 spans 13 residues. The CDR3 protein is CASSLSWNTEAFF. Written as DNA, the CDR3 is TGTGCCAGCAGCTTGAGTTGGAACACTGAAGCTTTCTTT.

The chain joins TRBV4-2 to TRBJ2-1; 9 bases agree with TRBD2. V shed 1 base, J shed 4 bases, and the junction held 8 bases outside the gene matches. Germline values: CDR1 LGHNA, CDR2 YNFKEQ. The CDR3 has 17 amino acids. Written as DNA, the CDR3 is TGTGCCAGCAGCCAAGGGACTAGCGAAGGGGTATACAATGAGCAGTTCTTC. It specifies CASSQGTSEGVYNEQFF.

The CDR3 DNA follows: TGTGCCTGGGACGGAAGTCAGGGATTTCATAATTCACCCCTCCACTTT. Its translation is CAWDGSQGFHNSPLHF. V usage is TRBV30 and J usage is TRBJ1-6, with a tentative D call TRBD1 (5 bases). This CDR3 spans 16 amino acids. The ends were cut back, 5 bases at V and 5 bases at J, with 19 bases in the middle. CDR1 is GTSNPN, CDR2 SVGIG, per germline (reference sequence).

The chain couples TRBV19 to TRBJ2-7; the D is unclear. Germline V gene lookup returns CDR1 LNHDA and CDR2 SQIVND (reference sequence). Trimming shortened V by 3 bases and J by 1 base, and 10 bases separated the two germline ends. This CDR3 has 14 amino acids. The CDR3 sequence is CASSMGPASYEQYF. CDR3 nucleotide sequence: TGTGCCAGTAGTATGGGTCCAGCTTCCTACGAGCAGTACTTC.

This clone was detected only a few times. CDR3 loop: CASSESGGEGPEKLFF. The DNA of the CDR3 is TGTGCCAGCAGTGAATCCGGGGGGGAGGGCCCCGAAAAACTGTTTTTT. The chain couples TRBV6-1 to TRBJ1-4; possibly TRBD1 for D (5 bases). Trimming shortened V by 2 bases and J by 8 bases, and 18 bases separated the two germline ends. This CDR3 is built from 16 residues. The germline V gene has CDR1 MNHNS and CDR2 SASEGT.

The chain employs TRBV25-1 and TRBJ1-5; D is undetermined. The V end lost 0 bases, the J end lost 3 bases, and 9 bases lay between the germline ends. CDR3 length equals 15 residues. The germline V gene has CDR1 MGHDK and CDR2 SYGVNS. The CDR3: CASSEYPPDNQPQHF. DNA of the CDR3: TGTGCCAGCAGTGAATACCCCCCAGACAATCAGCCCCAGCATTTT.

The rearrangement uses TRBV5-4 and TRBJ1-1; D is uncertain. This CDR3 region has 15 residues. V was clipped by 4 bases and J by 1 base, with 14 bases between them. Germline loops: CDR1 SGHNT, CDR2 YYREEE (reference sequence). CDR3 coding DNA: TGTGCCAGCAGCCTCCGGACGGGAACGAACACTGAAGCTTTCTTT. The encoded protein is CASSLRTGTNTEAFF. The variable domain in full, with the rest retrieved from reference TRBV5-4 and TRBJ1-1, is ETGVTQSPTHLIKTRGQQVTLRCSSQSGHNTVSWYQQALGQGPQFIFQYYREEENGRGNFPPRFSGLQFPNYSSELNVNALELDDSALYLCASSLRTGTNTEAFFGQGTRLTVV.

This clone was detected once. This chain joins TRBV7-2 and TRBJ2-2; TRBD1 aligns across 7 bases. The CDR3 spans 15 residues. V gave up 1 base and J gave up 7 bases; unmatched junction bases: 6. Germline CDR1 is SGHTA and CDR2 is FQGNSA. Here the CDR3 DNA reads TGTGCCAGCAGCTTAGAAAGGGGGCTTGGCGGGGAGCTGTTTTTT. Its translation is CASSLERGLGGELFF.

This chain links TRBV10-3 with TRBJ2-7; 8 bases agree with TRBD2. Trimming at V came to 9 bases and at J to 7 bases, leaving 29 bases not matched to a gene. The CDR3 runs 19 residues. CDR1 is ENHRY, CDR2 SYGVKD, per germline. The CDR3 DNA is TGTGCCATAAGCAGGACCCAGGCCGGGCGGGAGGTATCTCCTCGAGAGCAGTACTTC. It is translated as CAISRTQAGREVSPREQYF.

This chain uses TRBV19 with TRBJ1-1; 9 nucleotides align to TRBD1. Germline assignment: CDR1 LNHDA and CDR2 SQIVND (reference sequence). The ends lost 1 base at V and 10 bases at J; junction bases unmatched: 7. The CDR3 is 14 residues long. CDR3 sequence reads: CASSIVGTGRGAFF. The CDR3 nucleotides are TGTGCCAGTAGTATAGTAGGGACAGGGAGAGGAGCTTTCTTT.

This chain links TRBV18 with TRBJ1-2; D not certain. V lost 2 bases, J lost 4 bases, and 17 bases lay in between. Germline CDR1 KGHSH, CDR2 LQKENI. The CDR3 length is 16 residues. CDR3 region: CASSPSSVNSAYGYTF. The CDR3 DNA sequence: TGTGCCAGCTCACCATCATCGGTAAACTCCGCCTATGGCTACACCTTC.

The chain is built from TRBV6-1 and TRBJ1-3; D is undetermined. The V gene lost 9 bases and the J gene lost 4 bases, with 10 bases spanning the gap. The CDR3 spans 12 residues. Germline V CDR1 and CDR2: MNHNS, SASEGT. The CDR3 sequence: CASHSPGNTIYF. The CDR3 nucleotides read TGTGCCAGTCATTCACCCGGAAACACCATATATTTT.